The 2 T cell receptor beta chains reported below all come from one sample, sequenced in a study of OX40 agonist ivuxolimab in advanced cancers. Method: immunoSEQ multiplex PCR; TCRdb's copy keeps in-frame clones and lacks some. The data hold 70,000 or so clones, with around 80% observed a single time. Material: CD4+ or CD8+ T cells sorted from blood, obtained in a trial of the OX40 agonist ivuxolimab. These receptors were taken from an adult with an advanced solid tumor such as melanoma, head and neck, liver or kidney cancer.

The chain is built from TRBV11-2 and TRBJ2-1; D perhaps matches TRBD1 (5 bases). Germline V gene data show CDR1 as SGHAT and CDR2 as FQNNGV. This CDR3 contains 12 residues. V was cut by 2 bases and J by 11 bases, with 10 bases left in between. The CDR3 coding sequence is TGTGCCAGCAGCTTACCCCAGGGTAAGCAGTTCTTC. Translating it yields CASSLPQGKQFF.

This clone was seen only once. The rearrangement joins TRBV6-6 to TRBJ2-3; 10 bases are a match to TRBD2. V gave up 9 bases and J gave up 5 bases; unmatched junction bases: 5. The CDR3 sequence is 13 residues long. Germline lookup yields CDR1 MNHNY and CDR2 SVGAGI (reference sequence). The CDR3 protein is CASSGGRVDTQYF. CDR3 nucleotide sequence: TGTGCCAGTAGCGGGGGGCGTGTAGATACGCAGTATTTT.